A selection of T cell receptor beta chains follows, all from one sample in a study of memory CD4+ T cells and cytomegalovirus serostatus. Libraries were prepared by immunoSEQ multiplex PCR; TCRdb keeps only in-frame clonotypes and omits some of them. The sample comprises some 73,000 clones, 75% to 85% of which are singletons, and 2.6% rests with the top ten. The material sequenced was memory CD4+ T cells from blood. These receptors originate from an adult in good health and CMV-seropositive. CDR3s include the opening cysteine and the closing phenylalanine or tryptophan. Each record gives: clone size, J gene, D gene, V gene, CDR3 protein, CDR3 DNA. The D gene is left open where the match is weak. Not all rows give a size; the values are once, few, many and, for expanded clones, a class.

clone size: .; J gene: TRBJ1-4; D gene: .; V gene: TRBV5-1; CDR3 protein: CASSLDRSGNGEKLFF; CDR3 DNA: TGCGCCAGCAGCTTGGATCGGTCGGGTAACGGTGAAAAACTGTTTTTT
clone size: .; J gene: TRBJ1-3; D gene: .; V gene: TRBV6-5; CDR3 protein: CASSFLQGGDTIYF; CDR3 DNA: TGTGCCAGCAGTTTCCTACAGGGAGGGGACACCATATATTTT
clone size: .; J gene: TRBJ1-2; D gene: TRBD1; V gene: TRBV6-1; CDR3 protein: CASSDPGTGKDYGYTF; CDR3 DNA: TGTGCCAGCAGTGACCCCGGGACAGGGAAAGACTATGGCTACACCTTC
clone size: .; J gene: TRBJ2-7; D gene: TRBD2; V gene: TRBV10-3; CDR3 protein: CAIMSGSSYEQYF; CDR3 DNA: TGTGCCATCATGAGCGGGAGCTCCTACGAGCAGTACTTC
clone size: .; J gene: TRBJ1-2; D gene: TRBD1; V gene: TRBV10-3; CDR3 protein: CAISESGTGDGYTF; CDR3 DNA: TGTGCCATCAGTGAGTCTGGGACAGGGGATGGCTACACCTTC
clone size: once; J gene: TRBJ2-1; D gene: .; V gene: TRBV28; CDR3 protein: CASGNNEQFF; CDR3 DNA: TGTGCCAGCGGTAACAATGAGCAGTTCTTC
clone size: .; J gene: TRBJ1-1; D gene: .; V gene: TRBV18; CDR3 protein: CASSPRGPLQKGEAFF; CDR3 DNA: TGTGCCAGCTCACCACGTGGTCCACTCCAAAAGGGAGAAGCTTTCTTT
clone size: .; J gene: TRBJ2-1; D gene: TRBD2; V gene: TRBV27; CDR3 protein: CASRPSGNYNEQFF; CDR3 DNA: TGTGCCAGCAGGCCTAGCGGGAACTACAATGAGCAGTTCTTC
clone size: few; J gene: TRBJ1-6; D gene: TRBD1; V gene: TRBV27; CDR3 protein: CASSPRGYRGVENSPLHF; CDR3 DNA: TGTGCCAGCAGTCCACGTGGTTACAGGGGAGTAGAAAATTCACCCCTCCACTTT
clone size: .; J gene: TRBJ2-5; D gene: .; V gene: TRBV12-5; CDR3 protein: CASGQGRGVQETQYF; CDR3 DNA: TGTGCTAGTGGTCAGGGACGCGGCGTCCAAGAGACCCAGTACTTC
clone size: once; J gene: TRBJ2-5; D gene: .; V gene: TRBV5-8; CDR3 protein: CASSFGGTRVGETQYF; CDR3 DNA: TGTGCCAGCAGCTTCGGAGGGACCAGGGTAGGGGAGACCCAGTACTTC
clone size: .; J gene: TRBJ1-2; D gene: TRBD1; V gene: TRBV2; CDR3 protein: CASSELAGGGYTF; CDR3 DNA: TGTGCCAGCAGTGAACTGGCAGGGGGTGGCTACACCTTC
clone size: .; J gene: TRBJ2-5; D gene: .; V gene: TRBV19; CDR3 protein: CASSNTGFQETQYF; CDR3 DNA: TGTGCCAGTAGCAACACAGGGTTTCAAGAGACCCAGTACTTC
clone size: .; J gene: TRBJ2-4; D gene: .; V gene: TRBV5-4; CDR3 protein: CASSLAFEGIKNIQYF; CDR3 DNA: TGTGCCAGCAGCTTGGCCTTTGAGGGGATCAAAAACATTCAGTACTTC
clone size: .; J gene: TRBJ1-1; D gene: .; V gene: TRBV7-2; CDR3 protein: CASSPGWGEAFF; CDR3 DNA: TGTGCCAGCAGTCCAGGATGGGGGGAAGCTTTCTTT
clone size: .; J gene: TRBJ2-3; D gene: .; V gene: TRBV4-3; CDR3 protein: CASSQGASVHTDTQYF; CDR3 DNA: TGCGCCAGCAGCCAAGGAGCTAGCGTACACACAGATACGCAGTATTTT
clone size: .; J gene: TRBJ2-7; D gene: .; V gene: TRBV7-9; CDR3 protein: CASSPGGGRYEQYF; CDR3 DNA: TGTGCCAGCAGCCCGGGGGGCGGACGCTACGAGCAGTACTTC
clone size: once; J gene: TRBJ2-1; D gene: .; V gene: TRBV18; CDR3 protein: CASSLMDEQFF; CDR3 DNA: TGTGCCAGCTCCCTAATGGATGAGCAGTTCTTC
clone size: .; J gene: TRBJ1-2; D gene: TRBD1; V gene: TRBV7-9; CDR3 protein: CASSLGPQGAYGYTF; CDR3 DNA: TGTGCCAGCAGCTTAGGACCACAGGGGGCCTATGGCTACACCTTC
clone size: .; J gene: TRBJ1-6; D gene: .; V gene: TRBV6-1; CDR3 protein: CASSGRSLNSPLHF; CDR3 DNA: TGTGCCAGCAGTGGTAGGTCCCTAAATTCACCCCTCCACTTT
clone size: .; J gene: TRBJ1-1; D gene: .; V gene: TRBV13; CDR3 protein: CASSRPSTGDGSTEAFF; CDR3 DNA: TGTGCCAGCAGCCGTCCTTCCACCGGGGATGGAAGCACTGAAGCTTTCTTT
clone size: .; J gene: TRBJ1-2; D gene: .; V gene: TRBV6-5; CDR3 protein: CASRSFRQLYGYTF; CDR3 DNA: TGTGCCAGCAGGTCTTTTCGACAGCTCTATGGCTACACCTTC
clone size: .; J gene: TRBJ2-1; D gene: .; V gene: TRBV7-9; CDR3 protein: CASSKGQAYGAGNNEQFF; CDR3 DNA: TGTGCCAGCAGCAAGGGACAGGCCTACGGAGCGGGAAACAATGAGCAGTTCTTC
clone size: few; J gene: TRBJ1-1; D gene: .; V gene: TRBV10-1; CDR3 protein: CASSKGGLAEAFF; CDR3 DNA: TGCGCCAGCAGTAAGGGAGGGCTTGCTGAGGCTTTCTTT
clone size: .; J gene: TRBJ2-5; D gene: .; V gene: TRBV4-1; CDR3 protein: CASSPWGERETQYF; CDR3 DNA: TGCGCCAGCAGCCCCTGGGGGGAGCGGGAGACCCAGTACTTC
clone size: .; J gene: TRBJ2-2; D gene: TRBD1; V gene: TRBV19; CDR3 protein: CASTQGANTGELFF; CDR3 DNA: TGTGCCAGTACTCAGGGGGCGAACACCGGGGAGCTGTTTTTT
clone size: .; J gene: TRBJ2-2; D gene: .; V gene: TRBV5-4; CDR3 protein: CASSPGGTRDTGELFF; CDR3 DNA: TGTGCCAGCAGCCCCGGAGGGACAAGAGACACCGGGGAGCTGTTTTTT
clone size: .; J gene: TRBJ1-3; D gene: .; V gene: TRBV30; CDR3 protein: CAWSSDTLSGNTIYF; CDR3 DNA: TGTGCCTGGAGTTCGGACACGCTCTCTGGAAACACCATATATTTT
clone size: .; J gene: TRBJ2-3; D gene: .; V gene: TRBV7-8; CDR3 protein: CASSPMASASTDTQYF; CDR3 DNA: TGTGCCAGCAGCCCGATGGCTAGCGCGAGCACAGATACGCAGTATTTT
clone size: .; J gene: TRBJ2-2; D gene: TRBD1; V gene: TRBV10-1; CDR3 protein: CASSRGSGSGELFF; CDR3 DNA: TGCGCCAGCAGCAGGGGGAGTGGGTCCGGGGAGCTGTTTTTT
clone size: .; J gene: TRBJ2-1; D gene: .; V gene: TRBV30; CDR3 protein: CAWAPANEQFF; CDR3 DNA: TGTGCCTGGGCCCCGGCCAATGAGCAGTTCTTC
clone size: .; J gene: TRBJ2-6; D gene: .; V gene: TRBV5-6; CDR3 protein: CASSLGAYSGANVLTF; CDR3 DNA: TGTGCCAGCAGCTTAGGGGCATACTCTGGGGCCAACGTCCTGACTTTC
clone size: .; J gene: TRBJ2-6; D gene: .; V gene: TRBV4-2; CDR3 protein: CASSPGDSGANVLTF; CDR3 DNA: TGTGCCAGCAGCCCAGGGGACTCTGGGGCCAACGTCCTGACTTTC